The 11 T cell receptor beta chains listed next were all sequenced from one sample in a study of tumor-infiltrating lymphocytes in primary liver carcinoma. Unsorted whole blood served as the source of blood RNA, and germline DNA was extracted as well. TCR beta cDNA came from roughly 0.45 ug total RNA, primed with a constant-region primer. Libraries for TCR beta were built through three nested multiplex PCR rounds, which together made up a slightly modified ARM-PCR procedure. Running 9 to 11 cycles apiece, the first two PCR rounds relied on TRBV1-TRBV30 forward primers together with a C-beta reverse primer. Using its own MiXCR run on the multiplex PCR reads, TCRdb lists one record per CDR3 protein. Here the sample spans approximately 320,000 distinct CDR3 sequences, approximately 58% being singletons. Source material: peripheral blood. The receptors here all came from a woman in her 30s with primary liver carcinoma and hepatitis B virus infection.

About this clonotype: This sequence may be a read error, since a much larger clone differs from it by one base. CDR3 residues: CSVGTSFVREQYF. The CDR3 nucleotides read TGCAGCGTTGGGACATCCTTCGTTAGAGAGCAGTACTTC. The chain joins TRBV29-1 to TRBJ2-7, with D possibly TRBD1 on 5 matching bases. Germline assignment: CDR1 SQVTM and CDR2 ANQGSEA. Between the trimmed V and J ends, which lost 4 bases and 7 bases, there was a span of 17 bases. The CDR3 extends over 13 amino acids.

As for this clonotype: This may be a read error: a much more frequent sequence differs by one nucleotide. A read error is likely, as this CDR3 ends without the conserved phenylalanine or tryptophan. The chain uses TRBV11-2 and TRBJ2-7; D call uncertain. The V end lost 1 base, the J end lost 6 bases, and 13 bases lay between the germline ends. Germline-derived CDR1 and CDR2 are SGHAT and FQNNGV. This CDR3 is 14 amino acids long. CDR3 region: CASSLGGPGSEQYL. DNA for the CDR3: TGTGCCAGCAGCTTAGGCGGACCTGGTTCCGAGCAGTACTTA.

A remark on this clonotype: This may be a read error, as it is one base from a much larger clone. This chain joins TRBV6-5 and TRBJ2-1; 7 bases are shared with TRBD2. The V gene end was trimmed by 2 bases and the J gene end by 2 bases; junction bases not matched to a gene: 12. CDR1 and CDR2 from the germline V gene are MNHEY and SVGAGI. The CDR3 length is 18 residues. CDR3 sequence reads: CASSYRGDGWQTYNEQFF. Written as DNA, the CDR3 is TGTGCCAGCAGTTACCGGGGGGATGGGTGGCAAACCTACAATGAGCAGTTCTTC.

V is TRBV29-1 and J is TRBJ2-1; possibly TRBD1 for D (6 bases). Trimming removed 4 bases from V and 6 bases from J, with 13 bases in between. This CDR3 has 13 amino acids. Germline loops: CDR1 SQVTM, CDR2 ANQGSEA. CDR3 nucleotides: TGCAGCGTTGTCAGGGGAAGAAGCAATGAGCAGTTCTTC. Amino acid sequence: CSVVRGRSNEQFF.

The V call is TRBV6-2 or TRBV6-3, the J call TRBJ2-1; D not certain. The CDR3 is 16 amino acids. V lost 5 bases, J lost 0 bases, and 14 bases lay in between. Per germline, CDR1 MNHEY and CDR2 SVGEGT. CDR3 sequence (DNA): TGTGCCAGCAGTCTTAATAGACGAGGCTCCTACAATGAGCAGTTCTTC. Protein product: CASSLNRRGSYNEQFF.

This clonotype was observed many times. V is TRBV4-3 and J is TRBJ2-7; D is unresolved. Germline V gene sequence: CDR1 LGHNA, CDR2 YSLEER. The CDR3 spans 16 residues. Trimming removed 0 bases from V and 7 bases from J, with 19 bases in between. The CDR3 DNA reads as TGCGCCAGCAGCCAAGATTTGGGCGCTTACACATGGGAGCAGTACTTC. Its protein product is CASSQDLGAYTWEQYF.

Details on this clonotype: A much larger clonotype is one base distant, so this may be a read error. In DNA, the CDR3 is TGTGCCGCCCGACGTAGCGGGAGAGTGAATGAGCAGTTCTTC. Residues: CAARRSGRVNEQFF. The J gene is TRBJ2-1, the V gene TRBV6-2 or TRBV6-3; TRBD2 matches 9 bases. Germline loops: CDR1 MNHEY, CDR2 SVGEGT. The length of the CDR3 is 14 residues. J was trimmed by 7 bases and V by 11 bases; bases with no gene match: 12.

This clonotype was counted between two and nine times. The chain uses TRBV6-2 or TRBV6-3 and TRBJ2-5, with D maybe TRBD2 (6 bases). CDR1 and CDR2 (germline): MNHEY, SVGEGT. This CDR3 contains 18 residues. V gave up 0 bases and J gave up 0 bases, with 17 bases separating them. The CDR3 sequence: CASSYSPGSGQYQETQYF. The CDR3 bases are TGTGCCAGCAGTTACTCACCTGGAAGCGGGCAGTACCAAGAGACCCAGTACTTC.

As regards this clonotype: A much more abundant neighbour one base away suggests this may be a read error. This chain uses TRBV6-1 with TRBJ2-1; 11 bases map to TRBD2. The CDR3 extends over 15 amino acids. Germline loops: CDR1 MNHNS, CDR2 SASEGT. The CDR3 protein is CASSTKLAGENEQLF. In DNA form, the CDR3 reads TGTGCCAGCAGTACTAAACTAGCGGGAGAGAATGAGCAGCTCTTC.

This clonotype was seen many times. The J gene is TRBJ1-1, the V gene TRBV6-2 or TRBV6-3; TRBD1 might be the D (5 bases). CDR1 and CDR2 from the germline V gene are MNHEY and SVGEGT. V was pared by 6 bases and J by 3 bases, with 17 bases between. The length of the CDR3 is 15 residues. The CDR3 loop is CASSLPGGRDTEAFF. CDR3 DNA sequence: TGTGCCAGCAGCCTCCCGGGGGGACGGGACACTGAAGCTTTCTTT.

J is TRBJ2-3 and V is TRBV29-1, with D possibly TRBD2 on 5 matching bases. The CDR3 consists of 13 residues. V was shortened by 3 bases and J by 0 bases, with 7 bases between the two germline ends. The germline CDR1 and CDR2 sequences are SQVTM and ANQGSEA. CDR3 amino acids: CSVDGVSTDTQYF. CDR3 DNA sequence: TGCAGCGTTGACGGGGTTAGCACAGATACGCAGTATTTT.